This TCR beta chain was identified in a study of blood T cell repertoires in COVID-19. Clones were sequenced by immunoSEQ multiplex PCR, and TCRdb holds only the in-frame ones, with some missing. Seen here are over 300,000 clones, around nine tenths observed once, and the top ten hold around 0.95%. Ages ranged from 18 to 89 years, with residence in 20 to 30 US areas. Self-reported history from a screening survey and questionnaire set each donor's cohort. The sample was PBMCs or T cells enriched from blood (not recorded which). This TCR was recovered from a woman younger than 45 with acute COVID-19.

CDR3 in amino acids: CASKREGANEKLFF. The DNA for the CDR3 is TGTGCCAGCAAAAGAGAAGGGGCCAATGAAAAACTGTTTTTT. The gene calls are TRBV9 and TRBJ1-4; the D gene is possibly TRBD1 (5 bases). The germline V gene has CDR1 SGDLS and CDR2 YYNGEE. Trimming cost V 6 bases and J 5 bases, with 14 bases left between them. CDR3 size: 14 residues.